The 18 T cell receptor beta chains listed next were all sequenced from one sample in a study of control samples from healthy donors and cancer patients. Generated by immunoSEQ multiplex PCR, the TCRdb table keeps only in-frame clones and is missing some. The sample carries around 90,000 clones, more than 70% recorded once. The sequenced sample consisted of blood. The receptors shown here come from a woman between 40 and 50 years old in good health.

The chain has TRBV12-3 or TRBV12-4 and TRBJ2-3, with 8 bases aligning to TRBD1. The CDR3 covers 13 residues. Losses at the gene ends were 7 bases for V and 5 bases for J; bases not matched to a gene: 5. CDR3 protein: CASIRGRGDTQYF. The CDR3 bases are TGTGCCAGCATCAGGGGGCGAGGAGATACGCAGTATTTT.

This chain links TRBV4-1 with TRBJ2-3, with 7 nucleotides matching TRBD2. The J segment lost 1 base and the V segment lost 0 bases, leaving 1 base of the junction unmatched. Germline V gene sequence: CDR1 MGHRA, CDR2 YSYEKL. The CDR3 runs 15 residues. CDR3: CASSQDGRGTDTQYF. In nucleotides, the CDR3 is TGCGCCAGCAGCCAAGATGGGAGGGGCACAGATACGCAGTATTTT.

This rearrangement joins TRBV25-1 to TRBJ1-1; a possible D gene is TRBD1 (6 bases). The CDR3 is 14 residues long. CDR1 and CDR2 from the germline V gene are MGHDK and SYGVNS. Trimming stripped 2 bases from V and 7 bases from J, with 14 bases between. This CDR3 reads CASSEPGDLGEAFF. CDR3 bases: TGTGCCAGCAGTGAACCAGGGGACCTCGGTGAAGCTTTCTTT.

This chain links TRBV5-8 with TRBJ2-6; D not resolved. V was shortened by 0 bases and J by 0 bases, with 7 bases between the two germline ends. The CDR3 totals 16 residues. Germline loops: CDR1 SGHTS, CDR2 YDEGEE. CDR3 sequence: CASSLGSPSGANVLTF. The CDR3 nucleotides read TGTGCCAGCAGCTTGGGCAGCCCCTCTGGGGCCAACGTCCTGACTTTC.

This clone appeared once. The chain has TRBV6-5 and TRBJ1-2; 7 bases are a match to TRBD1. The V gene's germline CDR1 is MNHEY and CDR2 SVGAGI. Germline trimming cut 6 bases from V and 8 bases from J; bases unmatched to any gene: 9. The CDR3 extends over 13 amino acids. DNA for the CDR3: TGTGCCAGCAGCACACAACAGGGGAGCGGCTACACCTTC. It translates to CASSTQQGSGYTF.

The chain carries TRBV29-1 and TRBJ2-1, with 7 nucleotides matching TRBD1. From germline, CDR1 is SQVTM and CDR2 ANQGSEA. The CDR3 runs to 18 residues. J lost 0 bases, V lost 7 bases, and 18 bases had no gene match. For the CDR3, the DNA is TGCAGCGCAAGTATTATCGGGACAGAGGCCATCTCCTACAATGAGCAGTTCTTC. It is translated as CSASIIGTEAISYNEQFF.

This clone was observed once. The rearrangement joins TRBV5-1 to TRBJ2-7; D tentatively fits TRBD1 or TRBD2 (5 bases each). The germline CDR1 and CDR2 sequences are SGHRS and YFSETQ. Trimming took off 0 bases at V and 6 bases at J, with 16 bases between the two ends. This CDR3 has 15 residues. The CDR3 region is CASSLGDGASGEQYF. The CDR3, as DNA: TGCGCCAGCAGCTTGGGGGACGGCGCATCTGGCGAGCAGTACTTC.

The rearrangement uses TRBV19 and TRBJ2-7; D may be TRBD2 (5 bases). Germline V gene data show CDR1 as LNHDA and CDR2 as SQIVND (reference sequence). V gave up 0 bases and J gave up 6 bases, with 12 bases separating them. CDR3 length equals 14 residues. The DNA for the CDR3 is TGTGCCAGTAGTATAGATTGGGAGTCGGGCGAGCAGTACTTC. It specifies CASSIDWESGEQYF.

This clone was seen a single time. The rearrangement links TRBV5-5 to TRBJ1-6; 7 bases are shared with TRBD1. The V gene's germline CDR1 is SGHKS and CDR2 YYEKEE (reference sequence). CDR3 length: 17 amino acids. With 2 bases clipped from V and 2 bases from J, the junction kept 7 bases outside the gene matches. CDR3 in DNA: TGTGCCAGCAGCTTAAGACAGGGAGAAGCCTATAATTCACCCCTCCACTTT. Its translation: CASSLRQGEAYNSPLHF.

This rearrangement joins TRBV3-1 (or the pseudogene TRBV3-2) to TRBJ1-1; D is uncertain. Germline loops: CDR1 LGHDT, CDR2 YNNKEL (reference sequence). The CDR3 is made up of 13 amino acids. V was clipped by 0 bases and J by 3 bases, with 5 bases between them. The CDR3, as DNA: TGTGCCAGCAGCCAAGATGGGGACACTGAAGCTTTCTTT. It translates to CASSQDGDTEAFF.

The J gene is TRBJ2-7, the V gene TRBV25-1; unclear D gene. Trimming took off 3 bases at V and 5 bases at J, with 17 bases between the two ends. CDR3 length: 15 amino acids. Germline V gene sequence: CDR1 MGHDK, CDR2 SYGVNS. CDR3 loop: CASSEAASKVDEQYF. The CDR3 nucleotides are TGTGCCAGCAGTGAGGCGGCATCAAAGGTTGACGAGCAGTACTTC.

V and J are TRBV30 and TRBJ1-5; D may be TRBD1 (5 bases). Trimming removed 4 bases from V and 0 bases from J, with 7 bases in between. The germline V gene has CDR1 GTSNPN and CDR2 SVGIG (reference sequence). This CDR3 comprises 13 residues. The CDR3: CAWNRYSNQPQHF. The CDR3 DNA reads TGTGCCTGGAACAGGTATAGCAATCAGCCCCAGCATTTT.

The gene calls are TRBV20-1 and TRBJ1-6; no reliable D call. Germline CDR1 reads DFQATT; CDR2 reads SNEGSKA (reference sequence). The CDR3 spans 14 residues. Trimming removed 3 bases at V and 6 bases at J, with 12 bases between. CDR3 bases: TGCAGTGCTAGTCCCCCCCAGGTTAATTCACCCCTCCACTTT. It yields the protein CSASPPQVNSPLHF.

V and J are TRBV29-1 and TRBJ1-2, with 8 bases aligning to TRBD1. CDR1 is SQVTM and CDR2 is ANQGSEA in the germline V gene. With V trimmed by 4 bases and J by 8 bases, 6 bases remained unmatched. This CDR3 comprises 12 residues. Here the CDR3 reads CSVGAGGVGYTF. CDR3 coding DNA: TGCAGCGTTGGGGCAGGGGGCGTCGGCTACACCTTC.

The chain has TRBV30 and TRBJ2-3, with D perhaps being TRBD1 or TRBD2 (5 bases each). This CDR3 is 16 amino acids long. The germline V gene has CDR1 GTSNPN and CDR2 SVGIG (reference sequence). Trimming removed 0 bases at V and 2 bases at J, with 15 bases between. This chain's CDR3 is CAWSVLRDGITDTQYF. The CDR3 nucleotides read TGTGCCTGGAGTGTACTACGGGACGGAATCACAGATACGCAGTATTTT.

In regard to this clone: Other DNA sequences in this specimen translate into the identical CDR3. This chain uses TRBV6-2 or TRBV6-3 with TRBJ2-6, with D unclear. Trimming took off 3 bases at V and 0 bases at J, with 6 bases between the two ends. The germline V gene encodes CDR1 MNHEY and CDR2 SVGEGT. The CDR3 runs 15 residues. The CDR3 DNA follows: TGTGCCAGCAGTTATGGTGGCTCTGGGGCCAACGTCCTGACTTTC. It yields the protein CASSYGGSGANVLTF.

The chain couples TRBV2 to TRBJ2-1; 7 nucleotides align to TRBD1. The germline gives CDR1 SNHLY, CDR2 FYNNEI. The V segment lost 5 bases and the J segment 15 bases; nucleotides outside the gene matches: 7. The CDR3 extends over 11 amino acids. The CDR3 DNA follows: TGTGCCAGCAGTCCAGACAGGGTTCCGTTCTTC. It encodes CASSPDRVPFF.

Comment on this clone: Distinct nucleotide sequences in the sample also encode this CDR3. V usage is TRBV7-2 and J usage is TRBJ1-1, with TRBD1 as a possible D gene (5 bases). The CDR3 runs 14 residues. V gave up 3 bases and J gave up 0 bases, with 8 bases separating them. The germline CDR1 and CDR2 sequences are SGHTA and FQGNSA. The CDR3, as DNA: TGTGCCAGCAGCTTCTGGGGACTGAACACTGAAGCTTTCTTT. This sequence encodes CASSFWGLNTEAFF.